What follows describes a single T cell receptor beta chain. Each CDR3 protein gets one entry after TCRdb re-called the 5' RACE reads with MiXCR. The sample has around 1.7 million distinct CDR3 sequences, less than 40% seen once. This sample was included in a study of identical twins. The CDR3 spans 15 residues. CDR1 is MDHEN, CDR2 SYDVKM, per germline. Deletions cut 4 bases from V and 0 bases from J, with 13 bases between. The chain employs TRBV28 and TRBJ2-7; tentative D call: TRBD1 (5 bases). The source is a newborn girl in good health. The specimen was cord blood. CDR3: CASSYRTRSSYEQYF. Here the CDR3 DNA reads TGTGCCAGCAGTTACCGGACACGAAGCTCCTACGAGCAGTACTTC.